The 30 T cell receptor beta chains given below trace back to one sample, sequenced in a study of regulatory T cells in long-lasting Graves disease. Time point specified: newly diagnosed GD, antithyroid drugs for less than 3 months. Scientists built the TCR library using RNA that was extracted from PBMCs. The authors built TCR beta libraries using iRepertoire HTBI primers and Arm-PCR of CDR3 regions. TCRdb reprocessed the multiplex PCR reads via MiXCR and lists one record per CDR3 protein. The sample includes hundreds of thousands of distinct CDR3 sequences, roughly a sixth of them seen just once. The sequences come from peripheral blood mononuclear cells (PBMCs), collected at new diagnosis, from a patient treated with antithyroid drugs. These receptors were obtained from a female donor with Graves disease.

Many counts were recorded for this clonotype. The DNA for the CDR3 is TGTGCCAGCAGCCCCCGACAGGCGTCGGGTGAAAAACTGTTTTTT. This encodes CASSPRQASGEKLFF. This chain joins TRBV3-1 and TRBJ1-4; D is possibly TRBD1 (6 bases). The germline CDR1 and CDR2 sequences are LGHDT and YNNKEL (reference sequence). The CDR3 length is 15 residues. Trimming shortened V by 4 bases and J by 7 bases, and 16 bases separated the two germline ends.

Many counts were recorded for this clonotype. The CDR3 loop reads CASSPLAGPTDTQYF. CDR3 DNA: TGTGCCAGCAGCCCGCTAGCGGGACCCACAGATACGCAGTATTTT. The V gene is TRBV7-6, the J gene TRBJ2-3; 9 nucleotides agree with TRBD2. Trimming cost V 5 bases and J 2 bases; bases outside gene matches: 5. CDR1 and CDR2 from the germline V gene are SGHVS and FNYEAQ. The CDR3 is made up of 15 amino acids.

At least ten counts were recorded for this clonotype. The chain joins TRBV24-1 to TRBJ2-2; 9 nucleotides agree with TRBD1. The CDR3 is 16 amino acids. Germline loops: CDR1 KGHDR, CDR2 SFDVKD. The V gene end was trimmed by 3 bases and the J gene end by 4 bases; junction bases not matched to a gene: 5. DNA of the CDR3: TGTGCCACCAGTGATCATCGGACAGGGGTCACCGGGGAGCTGTTTTTT. Protein sequence: CATSDHRTGVTGELFF.

This clonotype was recorded a few times. This chain links TRBV7-9 with TRBJ1-6, with 9 bases aligning to TRBD1. The V and J ends lost 3 bases and 8 bases, in that order; junction bases with no gene match: 5. From germline, CDR1 is SEHNR and CDR2 FQNEAQ (reference sequence). This CDR3 has 15 residues. CDR3 nucleotides: TGTGCCAGCAGCTTTGACCGACAGGGGGATTCACCCCTCCACTTT. Translating gives CASSFDRQGDSPLHF.

In its sample, this clonotype was seen a few times. This chain links TRBV6-1 with TRBJ2-2; D gene ambiguous. V lost 6 bases and J lost 7, with 15 bases in between. The CDR3 has 14 amino acids. CDR1 is MNHNS and CDR2 is SASEGT in the germline V gene. CDR3 residues: CASRKAGGSGELFF. The CDR3 DNA is TGTGCCAGCAGGAAGGCAGGCGGAAGCGGGGAGCTGTTTTTT.

In its sample, this clonotype was seen many times. The chain joins TRBV27 to TRBJ1-1, with TRBD1 identical over 8 bases. Germline CDR1 MNHEY, CDR2 SMNVEV (reference sequence). This CDR3 has 15 amino acids. The V and J ends lost 1 base and 2 bases, in that order; junction bases with no gene match: 3. CDR3 DNA: TGTGCCAGCAGTTTATTGGCAGGGGGCAACACTGAAGCTTTCTTT. This translates into CASSLLAGGNTEAFF.

This clonotype was counted only a few times. The chain employs TRBV4-3 and TRBJ1-2, with a weak D call TRBD1 (6 bases). The ends were cut back, 0 bases at V and 6 bases at J, with 17 bases in the middle. Germline V gene data show CDR1 as LGHNA and CDR2 as YSLEER. The CDR3 extends over 16 amino acids. The CDR3 loop is CASSQDAGEAGDGYTF. The CDR3 DNA sequence: TGCGCCAGCAGCCAAGATGCGGGTGAGGCAGGGGATGGCTACACCTTC.

Comment on this clonotype: Likely a read error: the CDR3 ends without its conserved phenylalanine or tryptophan. The chain has TRBV20-1 and TRBJ1-5; D remains ambiguous. From germline, CDR1 is DFQATT and CDR2 SNEGSKA (reference sequence). V was clipped by 1 base and J by 0 bases, with 19 bases between them. The CDR3 has 18 residues. As DNA, the CDR3 is TGCAGTGCTAGAGGCCGCTCGTTGGTGGAAAATAGCAATCAGCCCCAGCATATT. Amino acids: CSARGRSLVENSNQPQHI.

The chain carries TRBV30 and TRBJ2-4, with TRBD2 matching 9 bases. This CDR3 contains 14 residues. Losses at the gene ends were 4 bases for V and 8 bases for J; bases not matched to a gene: 9. Germline CDR1 and CDR2: GTSNPN and SVGIG (reference sequence). The CDR3 bases are TGTGCCTGGACCCTAGCGGGAAGTAAGGACATTCAGTACTTC. Translating it yields CAWTLAGSKDIQYF.

This clonotype was picked up a small number of times. A much more abundant neighbour one base away suggests this may be a read error. The chain couples TRBV20-1 to TRBJ2-7; D gene ambiguous. The CDR3 spans 11 residues. Germline CDR1 DFQATT, CDR2 SNEGSKA (reference sequence). V lost 5 bases and J lost 3, with 8 bases in between. CDR3 in DNA: TGCAGTGCTGGCAGAGGCTACGAGCAGTACTTC. It encodes CSAGRGYEQYF.

The table lists this clonotype with many counts. This chain links TRBV7-9 with TRBJ2-1; D might be TRBD1 (6 bases). The CDR3 sequence is 16 residues long. The V and J ends lost 3 bases and 6 bases respectively, with 18 bases between them. The germline V gene has CDR1 SEHNR and CDR2 FQNEAQ (reference sequence). CDR3 nucleotides: TGTGCCAGCAGCTTCCCGCTTAACAGGGACACCAATGAGCAGTTCTTC. Amino acid sequence: CASSFPLNRDTNEQFF.

The table lists this clonotype with many counts. The chain employs TRBV30 and TRBJ1-6; TRBD1 matches at 11 bases. The CDR3 runs 15 residues. The V and J ends lost 3 bases and 10 bases, in that order; junction bases with no gene match: 8. Germline CDR1 and CDR2: GTSNPN and SVGIG (reference sequence). CDR3 sequence reads: CAWSAAGTGGSPLHF. As DNA, the CDR3 is TGTGCCTGGAGCGCAGCCGGGACAGGGGGATCACCCCTCCACTTT.

This clonotype was detected many times. The rearrangement uses TRBV27 and TRBJ2-3, with D unclear. From germline, CDR1 is MNHEY and CDR2 SMNVEV (reference sequence). This CDR3 is built from 15 residues. V was cut by 0 bases and J by 2 bases, with 9 bases left in between. The CDR3 reads CASSLSTIFTDTQYF. CDR3 nucleotide sequence: TGTGCCAGCAGTTTATCGACCATATTCACAGATACGCAGTATTTT.

This clonotype has at least ten counts. V gene TRBV10-3 combines with J gene TRBJ1-2; D gene ambiguous. V was clipped by 6 bases and J by 7 bases, with 12 bases between them. Per the germline V gene, CDR1 is ENHRY and CDR2 is SYGVKD. The CDR3 runs to 12 residues. This CDR3 is CAISYQSGGYTF. The CDR3 DNA follows: TGTGCCATCAGCTACCAGAGTGGTGGCTACACCTTC.

This clonotype was recorded at least ten times. This sequence joins TRBV24-1 and TRBJ1-5; a weak D match, TRBD1 (6 bases). CDR1 and CDR2 (germline): KGHDR, SFDVKD. V shed 7 bases and J shed 4 bases, with 13 bases lying between them. This CDR3 comprises 14 residues. The CDR3 sequence is CATSVGQINQPQHF. In DNA, the CDR3 is TGTGCCACCAGCGTCGGACAGATAAATCAGCCCCAGCATTTT.

Many counts were recorded for this clonotype. The CDR3 is CASSLSDRTEAFF. The CDR3 coding sequence is TGTGCCAGCAGCTTATCGGACAGGACTGAAGCTTTCTTT. This rearrangement joins TRBV7-9 to TRBJ1-1; TRBD1 matches at 7 bases. After removal of 2 bases from V and 5 bases from J, the junction contained 2 bases not matched to a gene. Germline-derived CDR1 and CDR2 are SEHNR and FQNEAQ (reference sequence). The CDR3 covers 13 residues.

This clonotype was picked up a small number of times. The V gene is TRBV30, the J gene TRBJ2-7; TRBD1 aligns across 7 bases. The V and J ends lost 2 bases and 6 bases, in that order; junction bases with no gene match: 13. This CDR3 has 15 amino acids. Germline CDR1 is GTSNPN and CDR2 is SVGIG (reference sequence). The DNA of the CDR3 is TGTGCCTGGAGTCATGGGACAGTCACAATCAGCGAGCAGTACTTC. Residues: CAWSHGTVTISEQYF.

This clonotype has just a few counts. CDR3 in amino acids: CASSQQGARSPLHF. The CDR3 region has the DNA TGTGCCAGCAGCCAACAGGGGGCACGCTCACCCCTCCACTTT. The rearrangement joins TRBV7-9 to TRBJ1-6; 9 nucleotides line up with TRBD1. The J segment lost 10 bases and the V segment lost 5 bases, leaving 6 bases of the junction unmatched. The CDR3 has 14 amino acids. Germline V gene sequence: CDR1 SEHNR, CDR2 FQNEAQ (reference sequence).

This clonotype was observed a few times. This likely came from a read error, as a far larger clone is one base away. J is TRBJ2-1 and V is TRBV27; D unclear. Deletions cut 6 bases from V and 3 bases from J, with 15 bases between. The CDR3 runs to 15 residues. Per germline, CDR1 MNHEY and CDR2 SMNVEV (reference sequence). CDR3 DNA sequence: TGTGCCAGCAGACAACGAAACGAAAGCTACAATGAGCAGTTCTTC. It is translated as CASRQRNESYNEQFF.

To note about this clonotype: A read error is possible here, since a much larger clone lies one base away. The rearrangement uses TRBV7-2 and TRBJ1-4; D perhaps matches TRBD1 (5 bases). This CDR3 is built from 13 residues. Per the germline V gene, CDR1 is SGHTA and CDR2 is FQGNSA. V gave up 5 bases and J gave up 12 bases, with 16 bases separating them. Here the CDR3 reads CASSRGVGEELFF. Written as DNA, the CDR3 is TGTGCCAGCAGCCGTGGAGTGGGGGAAGAACTGTTTTTT.

This clonotype was found many times. The chain recombines TRBV9 with TRBJ1-1; D gene unclear. Germline lookup yields CDR1 SGDLS and CDR2 YYNGEE. This CDR3 has 14 residues. Trimming took off 0 bases at V and 4 bases at J, with 10 bases between the two ends. CDR3 sequence reads: CASSVGVLGTEAFF. CDR3 nucleotides: TGTGCCAGCAGCGTAGGTGTTCTCGGCACTGAAGCTTTCTTT. The complete variable domain, with remaining parts taken from reference TRBV9 and TRBJ1-1, reads DSGVTQTPKHLITATGQRVTLRCSPRSGDLSVYWYQQSLDQGLQFLIQYYNGEERAKGNILERFSAQQFPDLHSELNLSSLELGDSALYFCASSVGVLGTEAFFGQGTRLTVV.

This clonotype was observed many times. This chain joins TRBV6-2 or TRBV6-3 and TRBJ1-1; 9 bases are shared with TRBD1. Trimming at V came to 5 bases and at J to 12 bases, leaving 13 bases not matched to a gene. Germline values: CDR1 MNHEY, CDR2 SVGEGT. This CDR3 spans 14 amino acids. CDR3 protein: CASSENLNRGRTFF. As DNA, the CDR3 is TGTGCCAGCAGTGAAAACCTAAACAGGGGGCGAACTTTCTTT.

The chain has TRBV19 and TRBJ2-5; 8 bases fit TRBD2. The V gene end was trimmed by 4 bases and the J gene end by 2 bases; junction bases not matched to a gene: 6. The germline CDR1 and CDR2 sequences are LNHDA and SQIVND (reference sequence). This CDR3 region has 15 residues. CDR3 region: CASSRTIAGQETQYF. CDR3 nucleotide sequence: TGTGCCAGTAGTAGGACGATAGCGGGACAAGAGACCCAGTACTTC. The full variable domain, completed using reference TRBV19 and TRBJ2-5, is DGGITQSPKYLFRKEGQNVTLSCEQNLNHDAMYWYRQDPGQGLRLIYYSQIVNDFQKGDIAEGYSVSREKKESFPLTVTSAQKNPTAFYLCASSRTIAGQETQYFGPGTRLLVL.

This clonotype occurred a few times. This chain links TRBV10-3 with TRBJ1-2, with no clear D. Germline CDR1 reads ENHRY; CDR2 reads SYGVKD. The CDR3 length is 12 residues. The V gene lost 2 bases and the J gene lost 8 bases, with 9 bases spanning the gap. The CDR3 bases are TGTGCCATCAGTGAGCGGGCAGAAGGCTACACCTTC. Amino acid sequence: CAISERAEGYTF.

This clonotype was seen ten or more times. The chain couples TRBV27 to TRBJ1-6, with TRBD1 identical over 8 bases. Germline lookup yields CDR1 MNHEY and CDR2 SMNVEV (reference sequence). Trimming at V came to 4 bases and at J to 9 bases, leaving 8 bases not matched to a gene. The CDR3 is 15 residues long. The CDR3 coding sequence is TGTGCCAGCAGTTCATTGACAGGGGTAGCTTCACCCCTCCACTTT. Encoded protein: CASSSLTGVASPLHF.

This clonotype was seen a handful of times. The chain carries TRBV5-1 and TRBJ1-2, with 7 bases matching TRBD1. Germline trimming cut 0 bases from V and 8 bases from J; bases unmatched to any gene: 4. The length of the CDR3 is 13 residues. Germline V gene lookup returns CDR1 SGHRS and CDR2 YFSETQ. CDR3 coding DNA: TGCGCCAGCAGCTTGGCGCAGGGGGAAGGCTACACCTTC. Translation: CASSLAQGEGYTF.

The rearrangement joins TRBV11-3 to TRBJ2-1; TRBD2 might be the D (5 bases). The CDR3 length is 16 residues. Germline V CDR1 and CDR2: SGHNT, YENEEA. The ends were cut back, 3 bases at V and 7 bases at J, with 19 bases in the middle. The CDR3: CASSLALALATNEQFF. Written as DNA, the CDR3 is TGTGCCAGCAGCTTGGCTTTGGCCTTAGCGACGAATGAGCAGTTCTTC.

This clonotype was picked up a small number of times. The chain couples TRBV12-5 to TRBJ2-3, with no clear D. Germline lookup yields CDR1 LGHNT and CDR2 FRNRAP. The V and J ends lost 5 bases and 0 bases respectively, with 12 bases between them. This CDR3 comprises 15 residues. CDR3 DNA sequence: TGTGCTAGTGGTCTTGCAGAAACTAGCACAGATACGCAGTATTTT. This gives the protein CASGLAETSTDTQYF.

In its sample, this clonotype was seen many times. V is TRBV12-3 or TRBV12-4 and J is TRBJ2-3; D gene ambiguous. Trimming pared 4 bases from V and 1 base from J, leaving 9 bases between. CDR3 length: 14 residues. The DNA for the CDR3 is TGTGCCAGCAGTTCAAAAGAGGGCACAGATACGCAGTATTTT. Its translation: CASSSKEGTDTQYF.

This clonotype was detected many times. The rearrangement uses TRBV27 and TRBJ1-1, with D uncertain. The germline V gene has CDR1 MNHEY and CDR2 SMNVEV (reference sequence). V was cut by 8 bases and J by 10 bases, with 23 bases left in between. This CDR3 region has 14 residues. The CDR3 here is CASAKGSSDLGAFF. CDR3 coding DNA: TGTGCCAGCGCAAAGGGCTCATCTGATCTCGGAGCTTTCTTT.